One T cell receptor (beta chain) is described in this entry. These data belong to a study of T cell changes during pregnancy in multiple sclerosis. Germline loops: CDR1 SGHNT, CDR2 YYREEE (reference sequence). The J segment lost 2 bases and the V segment lost 0 bases, leaving 10 bases of the junction unmatched. The CDR3 is 17 amino acids. Some clones are missing from TCRdb's copy, which holds only in-frame ones; the method was immunoSEQ multiplex PCR. The sample shows fewer than 100,000 clones, about 92% of them seen only once. The chain is built from TRBV5-4 and TRBJ2-7; 8 bases fit TRBD1. The source of this sequence is a female donor in good health, enrolled as a control in a pregnancy study. Sequences were derived from peripheral blood, sampled after pregnancy. The CDR3 nucleotides are TGTGCCAGCAGCTTGGCCGCCGCCTGGACAGGGCCCTACGAGCAGTACTTC. This encodes CASSLAAAWTGPYEQYF. Full variable domain (missing parts from reference TRBV5-4 and TRBJ2-7): ETGVTQSPTHLIKTRGQQVTLRCSSQSGHNTVSWYQQALGQGPQFIFQYYREEENGRGNFPPRFSGLQFPNYSSELNVNALELDDSALYLCASSLAAAWTGPYEQYFGPGTRLTVT.